Listed here is a single T cell receptor (beta chain). Its specificity is unknown. The source of the sample is a study of cytomegalovirus exposure and HLA in healthy donors. Vbeta (60) and Jbeta (13) primers were used in the PCR. Generated by immunoSEQ multiplex PCR, the TCRdb table keeps only in-frame clones and is missing some. Of about 120,000 clones detected, roughly 80% appear once; the ten largest clones hold 2.7%. Points from the study as a whole: Analysis was performed later, and it showed HLA-associated TCR beta chains to be more clonally expanded than equally common others. TCR beta V- and J-gene trimming was later associated with a missense DCLRE1C variant. Across donors, presence/absence analyses took sequencing depth to be roughly uniform.

This receptor was taken from a woman between 40 and 55 years old in good health and CMV-seropositive. Sample: PBMCs.

CDR3 DNA sequence: TGTGCCAGTAGTATAGGCGGCTCGGGTGGTGAAAAACTGTTTTTT. Translation: CASSIGGSGGEKLFF. The chain uses TRBV19 and TRBJ1-4; D is unclear. The CDR3 runs 15 residues. Germline CDR1 LNHDA, CDR2 SQIVND (reference sequence). V gave up 1 base and J gave up 7 bases, with 13 bases separating them.